What follows describes a single TCR beta chain. Its cognate antigen has yet to be identified. Base-call qualities are not available, and no considerably larger clone is one nucleotide away. Profiling of TCR beta VDJ combinations and CDR3 sequences used genomic DNA as the template. An Illumina HiSeq 2000 was used for TCR repertoire sequencing. The paper's processing steps were these. TRBV/TRBJ rearrangement plots, CDR3 size and DJ length profiles, and Simpson's diversity index were used to assess repertoires. The most abundant DNA sequence in the deep sequencing data was defined as the immunodominant clone. CDR3 amino acid sequences were checked for sharing between subjects and were compared against published repertoires and the VDJdb database. TCRdb trimmed the raw reads at Q25, called clones with MiXCR and kept productive beta chains. Every CDR3 protein is listed once, alongside the most common genes and DNA of its rows. The V and J calls shown here were made by TCRdb, not taken from the authors' results. The sample table lists about 200,000 distinct CDR3 sequences, under 50% of them with a count of one. Jointly, the top ten make up around 20% of the sample.

Flow cytometry had shown CD8+CD57+ cell expansion in the patients selected for sequencing. Every patient had a diagnosis of severe acquired aplastic anemia based on International Study of Aplastic Anemia and Agranulocytosis and Camitta criteria. At the time blood was sampled, none of the patients had received any therapy. The study deep-sequenced TCR repertoires of sorted CD4+ and CD8+ blood T cells from severe aplastic anemia patients and healthy subjects. In the USA, patient enrollment took place under clinicaltrials.gov protocols 00001620, 01623167, 00001397, 00071045, 00081523 and 00961064. Ficoll-Paque density gradient centrifugation was used to isolate peripheral blood mononuclear cells. CD4+ and CD8+ T cells were sorted by FACS or magnetic beads before DNA extraction. The record originates from a study of CD8+CD57+ T cells in acquired aplastic anemia (dated by TCRdb to 2016 to 2019). Broadly, across the study: On average, sorted CD4+ and CD8+ cells yielded around 3.5 ug of extracted DNA, with a range of about 0.17 to 27.4 ug. CD8+CD57+ expansion was defined as a frequency above the mean frequency observed in healthy subjects.

V sheds 1 base and J sheds 4 bases, leaving 15 bases between their ends. Sequences DFQATT (CDR1) and SNEGSKA (CDR2) are obtained from the germline V gene (reference sequence). The CDR3 holds 15 amino acids from the cysteine to the phenylalanine. Kept here is only the CDR3 DNA, which spans 45 bases and is read in frame from base 1. General findings and caveats noted by the study authors: Approximately 31 CD8+ CDR3 sequences were found in both patients and controls but appeared to be highly expressed in patients and within the immunodominant clones of the patients. Between patients and healthy controls, no significant difference in CD8+ Simpson's diversity was found (P=0.060).

Material for sequencing was sorted CD4+, CD8+, or CD8+CD57+ T cells (not recorded which) from PBMCs. The TCR was taken from a human donor with aplastic anemia. The rearranged chain carries TRBV20-1 and TRBJ2-3, with no confident D gene call. The sequenced DNA is TGCAGTGCTAGAGGTGGGGTAAGACAAGCAGATACGCAGTATTTT. This translates into CSARGGVRQADTQYF.